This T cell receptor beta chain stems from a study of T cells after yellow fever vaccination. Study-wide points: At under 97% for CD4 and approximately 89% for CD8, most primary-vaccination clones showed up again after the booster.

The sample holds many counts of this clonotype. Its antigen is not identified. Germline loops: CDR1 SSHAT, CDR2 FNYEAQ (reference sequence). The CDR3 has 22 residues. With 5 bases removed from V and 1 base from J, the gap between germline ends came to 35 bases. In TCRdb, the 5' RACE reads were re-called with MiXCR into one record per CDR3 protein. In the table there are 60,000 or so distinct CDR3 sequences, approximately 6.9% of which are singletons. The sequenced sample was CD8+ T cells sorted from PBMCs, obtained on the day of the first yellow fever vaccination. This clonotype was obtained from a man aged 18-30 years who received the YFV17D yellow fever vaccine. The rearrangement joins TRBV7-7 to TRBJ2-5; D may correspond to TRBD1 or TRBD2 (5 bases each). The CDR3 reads CASSGPPGANTDLSWFQETQYF. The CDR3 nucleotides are TGTGCCAGCAGCGGTCCGCCCGGGGCCAACACGGACCTCTCATGGTTCCAAGAGACCCAGTACTTC.